A single sample gave rise to the 23 T cell receptor beta chains below, sequenced in a study of identical twins listed by TCRdb under 2016. Preparation of the library involved 5' RACE. The data were produced on an Illumina HiSeq 2000. TCRdb reprocessing: public reads trimmed at Q25 with fastp, clones called with MiXCR, in-frame beta chains kept. Rows matching on CDR3 protein sequence are summarized as one entry with the most common DNA and genes. Counted in this sample were 450,000 or so distinct CDR3 sequences; 20% to 25% of them appeared once. Around 3% of the sample lies in the top ten. These records were also assigned to another study, of T cells expressing NK-cell markers.

Sequenced: CD4+ T cells sorted from blood. These receptors came from a woman aged 18-29 years in good health.

This rearrangement joins TRBV27 to TRBJ2-2, with D possibly TRBD2 on 5 matching bases. CDR3 length equals 13 residues. CDR1 and CDR2 from the germline V gene are MNHEY and SMNVEV (reference sequence). The V gene lost 6 bases and the J gene lost 8 bases, with 13 bases spanning the gap. The DNA of the CDR3 is TGTGCCAGCAGACCGAGCGGTCTTGGGGAGCTGTTTTTT. Amino acid sequence: CASRPSGLGELFF.

The V call is TRBV12-5, the J call TRBJ2-5; no definite D call. Deletions cut 6 bases from V and 4 bases from J, with 9 bases between. This CDR3 has 12 amino acids. Germline-derived CDR1 and CDR2 are LGHNT and FRNRAP. The CDR3 is CASGPRLETQYF. CDR3 DNA: TGTGCTAGTGGCCCCCGTTTAGAGACCCAGTACTTC.

This clonotype came up a few times. This chain joins TRBV5-1 and TRBJ1-1; TRBD1 aligns across 7 bases. The V segment lost 4 bases and the J segment 0 bases; nucleotides outside the gene matches: 6. The CDR3 consists of 15 residues. The V gene's germline CDR1 is SGHRS and CDR2 YFSETQ. The CDR3 DNA sequence: TGCGCCAGCAGCCAACTCGGACAGGTGAACACTGAAGCTTTCTTT. It encodes CASSQLGQVNTEAFF.

The rearrangement links TRBV29-1 to TRBJ2-2, with TRBD2 as a possible D gene (5 bases). Germline values: CDR1 SQVTM, CDR2 ANQGSEA. The CDR3 runs 11 residues. Trimming cost V 7 bases and J 3 bases, with 6 bases left between them. The CDR3 is CSARDTGELFF. DNA for the CDR3: TGCAGCGCGCGGGACACCGGGGAGCTGTTTTTT.

The chain employs TRBV6-1 and TRBJ2-7; tentatively, D is TRBD2 (5 bases). The CDR3 loop spans 12 amino acids. V lost 7 bases to trimming and J lost 3 bases, with 10 bases between them. Germline CDR1 reads MNHNS; CDR2 reads SASEGT. CDR3 nucleotides: TGTGCCAGCAAGGAGGCCAGCTACGAGCAGTACTTC. This sequence encodes CASKEASYEQYF.

This clonotype was counted only a few times. The chain employs TRBV10-3 and TRBJ2-2; TRBD2 matches 10 bases. This CDR3 is 15 amino acids long. V lost 8 bases to trimming and J lost 6 bases; unmatched junction nucleotides: 9. Germline assignment: CDR1 ENHRY and CDR2 SYGVKD. Here the CDR3 reads CAIGGSGRAPGELFF. The CDR3, as DNA: TGTGCCATCGGGGGAAGCGGGAGGGCCCCCGGGGAGCTGTTTTTT.

This clonotype has a handful of counts. The chain recombines TRBV12-3 or TRBV12-4 with TRBJ2-1, with D possibly being TRBD1 (6 bases). The V end was cut by 6 bases, the J end by 0 bases, with 15 bases between. CDR3 length: 16 residues. CDR3 in amino acids: CASSHGQRSSYNEQFF. The CDR3 DNA is TGTGCCAGCAGCCATGGACAGAGAAGCTCCTACAATGAGCAGTTCTTC.

A few counts support this clonotype. The CDR3 bases are TGTGCCAGCAGCCAACCCGGGACAGCCACAGATACGCAGTATTTT. Amino acids: CASSQPGTATDTQYF. The chain links TRBV7-9 to TRBJ2-3; the match to TRBD1 covers 7 bases. The germline V gene has CDR1 SEHNR and CDR2 FQNEAQ (reference sequence). CDR3 length: 15 residues. V lost 5 bases to trimming and J lost 2 bases; unmatched junction nucleotides: 7.

The V call is TRBV18, the J call TRBJ2-7; D not certain. CDR1 is KGHSH, CDR2 LQKENI, per germline. Trimming left V 6 bases short and J 5 bases short, with 11 bases between. The CDR3 consists of 12 residues. The CDR3 is CASSQWGNEQYF. The CDR3 nucleotides are TGTGCCAGCTCCCAATGGGGAAACGAGCAGTACTTC.

This clonotype was seen only a few times. The CDR3 DNA is TGTGCCAGCAGTTGGACAGGCAATCAGCCCCAGCATTTT. Translated: CASSWTGNQPQHF. The chain recombines TRBV6-2 or TRBV6-3 with TRBJ1-5, with D possibly TRBD1 on 6 matching bases. CDR3 length: 13 amino acids. Germline assignment: CDR1 MNHEY and CDR2 SVGEGT. Trimming took off 4 bases at V and 2 bases at J, with 6 bases between the two ends.

In this sample, this clonotype turned up a few times. The chain employs TRBV29-1 and TRBJ2-1; a possible D gene is TRBD2 (7 bases). Germline-derived CDR1 and CDR2 are SQVTM and ANQGSEA. V lost 5 bases and J 2 bases, leaving 10 bases between the germline ends. CDR3 length: 13 amino acids. DNA of the CDR3: TGCAGCGTTTCGGGGGGCCCCTACAATGAGCAGTTCTTC. The encoded protein is CSVSGGPYNEQFF.

The rearrangement joins TRBV4-3 to TRBJ2-7; 13 nucleotides align to TRBD2. Germline V lookup: CDR1 LGHNA, CDR2 YSLEER. V lost 8 bases, J lost 4 bases, and 8 bases stayed unmatched. The CDR3 is made up of 15 amino acids. The CDR3 DNA sequence: TGCGCCAGCCAAATGGGACTAGCGGGAACGTACGAGCAGTACTTC. It translates to CASQMGLAGTYEQYF.

This clonotype occurred once. The chain is built from TRBV3-1 and TRBJ2-2, with D unresolved. From germline, CDR1 is LGHDT and CDR2 YNNKEL (reference sequence). V lost 1 base to trimming and J lost 9 bases, with 12 bases between them. The CDR3 runs to 14 residues. CDR3 DNA sequence: TGTGCCAGCAGCCAAGCGCTACCCACGAGGGAGCTGTTTTTT. Amino acids: CASSQALPTRELFF.

This chain joins TRBV29-1 and TRBJ2-1, with 7 bases matching TRBD2. The CDR3 contains 15 residues. The V segment lost 6 bases and the J segment 1 base; nucleotides outside the gene matches: 9. CDR1 SQVTM and CDR2 ANQGSEA come from the germline V gene. The DNA for the CDR3 is TGCAGCGTCAGTGGGCGGGAGACGTCCTACAATGAGCAGTTCTTC. Amino acids: CSVSGRETSYNEQFF.

This clonotype has just a few counts. The chain couples TRBV7-8 to TRBJ1-6, with a tentative D call TRBD1 (6 bases). V lost 1 base, J lost 0 bases, and 10 bases lay in between. Germline V gene lookup returns CDR1 SGHVS and CDR2 FQNEAQ. The CDR3 is 17 amino acids. The CDR3 DNA is TGTGCCAGCAGCTTAGGTCAGGGGAGCTCCTATAATTCACCCCTCCACTTT. It is translated as CASSLGQGSSYNSPLHF.

The V gene is TRBV20-1, the J gene TRBJ1-1; the D gene is possibly TRBD1 (6 bases). V lost 2 bases and J 1 base, leaving 11 bases between the germline ends. Germline loops: CDR1 DFQATT, CDR2 SNEGSKA (reference sequence). The CDR3 loop spans 14 amino acids. The DNA for the CDR3 is TGCAGTGCTAGACCCCAGGGGAGGAACACTGAAGCTTTCTTT. The encoded protein is CSARPQGRNTEAFF.

The V call is TRBV29-1, the J call TRBJ2-1; D possibly corresponds to TRBD1 (6 bases). The CDR3 has 13 residues. The ends were cut back, 7 bases at V and 2 bases at J, with 12 bases in the middle. The germline V gene has CDR1 SQVTM and CDR2 ANQGSEA. This CDR3 is CSATGSTYNEQFF. CDR3 DNA sequence: TGCAGCGCAACAGGGAGCACCTACAATGAGCAGTTCTTC.

This clonotype was counted at least ten times. A read error may produce the germline difference seen at one junction end. The chain joins TRBV7-7 to TRBJ2-3; D may match TRBD1 or TRBD2 (5 bases each). CDR1 SSHAT and CDR2 FNYEAQ come from the germline V gene (reference sequence). This CDR3 is built from 15 residues. CDR3 in DNA: TGTGCTAGCAGCGCCTACGGGGCTGGGACAGATACGCAGTATTTT. This sequence encodes CASSAYGAGTDTQYF.

This chain joins TRBV7-2 and TRBJ2-7; 13 bases line up with TRBD2. The CDR3 loop spans 15 amino acids. The V and J ends lost 4 bases and 10 bases, in that order; junction bases with no gene match: 10. The germline gives CDR1 SGHTA, CDR2 FQGNSA. CDR3 nucleotide sequence: TGTGCCAGCAGCTCAATGACTAGCGGGAGGCCCAACCAGTACTTC. It translates to CASSSMTSGRPNQYF.

A few counts support this clonotype. This sequence joins TRBV6-2 or TRBV6-3 and TRBJ2-4, with a tentative D call TRBD2 (5 bases). This CDR3 is 14 amino acids long. Trimming stripped 5 bases from V and 1 base from J, with 9 bases between. Per the germline V gene, CDR1 is MNHEY and CDR2 is SVGEGT. The chain's CDR3 is CASSQLAAKNIQYF. In DNA form, the CDR3 reads TGTGCCAGCAGTCAATTAGCGGCCAAAAACATTCAGTACTTC.

This clonotype was seen more than once but under ten times. The V gene is TRBV6-1, the J gene TRBJ2-3; maybe TRBD2 (5 bases). CDR3 size: 13 residues. Trimming shortened V by 8 bases and J by 6 bases, and 15 bases separated the two germline ends. Germline V lookup: CDR1 MNHNS, CDR2 SASEGT. The CDR3 nucleotides read TGTGCCAGCGGGAGCCCAGCCCCCGATACGCAGTATTTT. Translating it yields CASGSPAPDTQYF.

The rearrangement links TRBV6-5 to TRBJ2-3, with D possibly matching TRBD2 (5 bases). From germline, CDR1 is MNHEY and CDR2 SVGAGI. The CDR3 has 18 amino acids. With 0 bases removed from V and 2 bases from J, the gap between germline ends came to 18 bases. The DNA for the CDR3 is TGTGCCAGCAGTTACTCGGTCCCCGGTAGCGCATACACAGATACGCAGTATTTT. Amino acid sequence: CASSYSVPGSAYTDTQYF.

The chain recombines TRBV9 with TRBJ2-3; possible D gene TRBD2, 5 bases. Germline V lookup: CDR1 SGDLS, CDR2 YYNGEE. V lost 4 bases, J lost 6 bases, and 15 bases lay in between. This CDR3 spans 14 amino acids. The CDR3 coding sequence is TGTGCCAGCAGCCGAGGGAGCGCTCACGATACGCAGTATTTT. The encoded protein is CASSRGSAHDTQYF.